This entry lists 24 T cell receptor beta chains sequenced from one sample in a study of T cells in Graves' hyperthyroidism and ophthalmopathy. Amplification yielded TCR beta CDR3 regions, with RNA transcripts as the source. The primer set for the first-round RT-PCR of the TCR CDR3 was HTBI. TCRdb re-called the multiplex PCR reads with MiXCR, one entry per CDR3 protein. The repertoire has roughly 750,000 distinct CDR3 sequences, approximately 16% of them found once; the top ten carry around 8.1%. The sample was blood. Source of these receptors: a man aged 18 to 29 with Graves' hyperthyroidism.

For the CDR3, the DNA is TGCGCCAGCAGCTTGGAGCCAGGGGTTCGGGAGACCCAGTACTTC. Encoded protein: CASSLEPGVRETQYF. This sequence joins TRBV5-1 and TRBJ2-5; D may be TRBD1 (6 bases). V shed 0 bases and J shed 5 bases, with 14 bases lying between them. The CDR3 spans 15 residues. Germline V gene data show CDR1 as SGHRS and CDR2 as YFSETQ.

The CDR3 DNA sequence: TGTGCCAGCAGGGGAGTTAGCTACGAGCAGTACTTC. Protein sequence: CASRGVSYEQYF. This sequence joins TRBV6-1 and TRBJ2-7; a weak D match, TRBD2 (5 bases). This CDR3 comprises 12 residues. Germline CDR1 reads MNHNS; CDR2 reads SASEGT. The V end lost 6 bases, the J end lost 3 bases, and 9 bases lay between the germline ends.

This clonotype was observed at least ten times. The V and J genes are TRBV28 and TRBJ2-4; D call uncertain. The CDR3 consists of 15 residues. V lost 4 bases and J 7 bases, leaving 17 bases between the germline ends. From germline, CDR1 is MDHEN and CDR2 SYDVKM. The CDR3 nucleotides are TGTGCCAGCAGTTCATCCGACCATTCCGGGAACATTCAGTACTTC. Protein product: CASSSSDHSGNIQYF.

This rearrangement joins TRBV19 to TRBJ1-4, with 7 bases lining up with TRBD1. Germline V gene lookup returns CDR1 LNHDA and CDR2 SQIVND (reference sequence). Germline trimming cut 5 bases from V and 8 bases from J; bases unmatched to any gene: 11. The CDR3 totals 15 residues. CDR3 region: CASSADPQGWEKLFF. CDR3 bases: TGTGCCAGTAGTGCCGATCCACAGGGGTGGGAAAAACTGTTTTTT. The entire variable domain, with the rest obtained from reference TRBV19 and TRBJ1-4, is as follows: DGGITQSPKYLFRKEGQNVTLSCEQNLNHDAMYWYRQDPGQGLRLIYYSQIVNDFQKGDIAEGYSVSREKKESFPLTVTSAQKNPTAFYLCASSADPQGWEKLFFGSGTQLSVL.

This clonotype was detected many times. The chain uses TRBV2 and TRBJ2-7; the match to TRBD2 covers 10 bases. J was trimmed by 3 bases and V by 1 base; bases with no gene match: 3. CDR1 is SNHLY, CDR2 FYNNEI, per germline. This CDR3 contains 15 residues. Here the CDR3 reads CASSEVASGSYEQYF. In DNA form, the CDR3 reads TGTGCCAGCAGTGAAGTTGCTAGCGGGAGCTACGAGCAGTACTTC. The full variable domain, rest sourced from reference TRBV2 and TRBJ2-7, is EPEVTQTPSHQVTQMGQEVILRCVPISNHLYFYWYRQILGQKVEFLVSFYNNEISEKSEIFDDQFSVERPDGSNFTLKIRSTKLEDSAMYFCASSEVASGSYEQYFGPGTRLTVT.

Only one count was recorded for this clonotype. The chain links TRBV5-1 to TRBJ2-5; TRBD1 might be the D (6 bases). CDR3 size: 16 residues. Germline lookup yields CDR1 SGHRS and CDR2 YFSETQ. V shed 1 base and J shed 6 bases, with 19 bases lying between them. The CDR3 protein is CASSLFPGAHSQTQYF. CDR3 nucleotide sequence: TGCGCCAGCAGCTTGTTCCCAGGGGCCCACTCCCAGACCCAGTACTTC.

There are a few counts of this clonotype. CDR3 sequence reads: CASSELGGKGVGHF. As DNA, the CDR3 is TGCGCCAGCAGTGAGTTAGGGGGCAAGGGTGTTGGGCATTTT. The chain carries TRBV10-2 and TRBJ1-5; 7 bases align to TRBD1. Looked up from germline, CDR1 is WSHSY and CDR2 is SAAADI. CDR3 size: 14 residues. Trimming removed 1 base from V and 15 bases from J; junction bases left unmatched: 12.

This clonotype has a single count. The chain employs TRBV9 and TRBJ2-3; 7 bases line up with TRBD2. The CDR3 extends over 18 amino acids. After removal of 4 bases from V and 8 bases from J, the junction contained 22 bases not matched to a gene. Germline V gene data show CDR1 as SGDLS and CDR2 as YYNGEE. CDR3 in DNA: TGTGCCAGCAGCCCGTCAGAAGCGGGAAGGAGCTTAAGGGGTACGCAGTATTTT. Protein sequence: CASSPSEAGRSLRGTQYF. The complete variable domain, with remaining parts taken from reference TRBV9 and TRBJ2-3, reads DSGVTQTPKHLITATGQRVTLRCSPRSGDLSVYWYQQSLDQGLQFLIQYYNGEERAKGNILERFSAQQFPDLHSELNLSSLELGDSALYFCASSPSEAGRSLRGTQYFGPGTRLTVL.

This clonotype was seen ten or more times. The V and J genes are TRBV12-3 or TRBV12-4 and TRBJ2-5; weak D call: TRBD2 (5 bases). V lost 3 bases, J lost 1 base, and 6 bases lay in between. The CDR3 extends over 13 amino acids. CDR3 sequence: CASSFEGQETQYF. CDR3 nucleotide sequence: TGTGCCAGCAGTTTTGAGGGCCAAGAGACCCAGTACTTC.

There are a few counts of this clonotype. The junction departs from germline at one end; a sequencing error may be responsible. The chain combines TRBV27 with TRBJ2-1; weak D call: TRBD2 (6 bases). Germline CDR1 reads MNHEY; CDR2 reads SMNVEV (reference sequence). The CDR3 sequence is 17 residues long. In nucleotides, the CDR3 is TGTGCCAGCAGTTACGACGGGAGAGGGGTCTCCTACAGTGAGCAGTTCTTC. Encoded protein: CASSYDGRGVSYSEQFF.

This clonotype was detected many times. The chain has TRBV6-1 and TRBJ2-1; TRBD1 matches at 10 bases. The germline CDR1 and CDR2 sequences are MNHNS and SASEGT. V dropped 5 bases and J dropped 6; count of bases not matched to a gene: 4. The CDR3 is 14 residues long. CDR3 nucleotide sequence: TGTGCCAGCAGTTCCGGGACAGGGGTCAATGAGCAGTTCTTC. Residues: CASSSGTGVNEQFF.

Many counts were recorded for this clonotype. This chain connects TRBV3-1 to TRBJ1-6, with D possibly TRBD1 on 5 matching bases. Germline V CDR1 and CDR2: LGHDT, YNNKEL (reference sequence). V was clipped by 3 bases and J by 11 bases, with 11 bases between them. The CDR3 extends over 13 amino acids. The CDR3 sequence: CASSQTVVAPLHF. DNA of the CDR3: TGTGCCAGCAGCCAGACAGTCGTGGCACCCCTCCACTTT. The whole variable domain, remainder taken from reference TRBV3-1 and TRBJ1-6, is DTAVSQTPKYLVTQMGNDKSIKCEQNLGHDTMYWYKQDSKKFLKIMFSYNNKELIINETVPNRFSPKSPDKAHLNLHINSLELGDSAVYFCASSQTVVAPLHFGNGTRLTVT.

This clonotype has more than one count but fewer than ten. CDR3 in amino acids: CASSLPDSYGYTF. CDR3 sequence (DNA): TGCGCCAGCAGCTTGCCGGACAGCTATGGCTACACCTTC. V gene TRBV5-1 combines with J gene TRBJ1-2; tentatively, D is TRBD1 (6 bases). Trimming left V 1 base short and J 4 bases short, with 8 bases between. Germline CDR1 SGHRS, CDR2 YFSETQ. CDR3 size: 13 residues.

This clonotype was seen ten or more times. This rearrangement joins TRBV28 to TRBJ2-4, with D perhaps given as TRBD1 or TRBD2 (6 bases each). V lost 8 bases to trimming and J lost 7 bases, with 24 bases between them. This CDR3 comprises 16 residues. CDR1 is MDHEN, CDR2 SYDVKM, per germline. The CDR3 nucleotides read TGTGCCAGCTGGGGACTCGGAAAACAGGGTTTTAACATTCAGTACTTC. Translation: CASWGLGKQGFNIQYF. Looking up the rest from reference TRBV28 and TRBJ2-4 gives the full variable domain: DVKVTQSSRYLVKRTGEKVFLECVQDMDHENMFWYRQDPGLGLRLIYFSYDVKMKEKGDIPEGYSVSREKKERFSLILESASTNQTSMYLCASWGLGKQGFNIQYFGAGTRLSVL.

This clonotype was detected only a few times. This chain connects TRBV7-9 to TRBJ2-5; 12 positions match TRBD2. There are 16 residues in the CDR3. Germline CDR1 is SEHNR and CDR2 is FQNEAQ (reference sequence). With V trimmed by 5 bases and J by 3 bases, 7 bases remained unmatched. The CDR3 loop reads CASSPWTSGDEETQYF. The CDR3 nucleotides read TGTGCCAGCAGCCCCTGGACTAGCGGGGACGAAGAGACCCAGTACTTC.

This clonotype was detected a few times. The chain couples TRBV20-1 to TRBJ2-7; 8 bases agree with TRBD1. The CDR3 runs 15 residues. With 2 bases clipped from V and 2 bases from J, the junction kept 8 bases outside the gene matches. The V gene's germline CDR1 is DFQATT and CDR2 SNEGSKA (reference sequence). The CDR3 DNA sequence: TGCAGTGCTAGACCCCGGACAGGGATACCCTACGAGCAGTACTTC. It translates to CSARPRTGIPYEQYF.

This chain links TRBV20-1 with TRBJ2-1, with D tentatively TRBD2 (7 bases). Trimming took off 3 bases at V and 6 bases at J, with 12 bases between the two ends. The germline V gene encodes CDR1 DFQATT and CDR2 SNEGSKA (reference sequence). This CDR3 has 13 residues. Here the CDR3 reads CSAREGGANEQFF. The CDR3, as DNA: TGCAGTGCTAGGGAGGGGGGGGCCAATGAGCAGTTCTTC.

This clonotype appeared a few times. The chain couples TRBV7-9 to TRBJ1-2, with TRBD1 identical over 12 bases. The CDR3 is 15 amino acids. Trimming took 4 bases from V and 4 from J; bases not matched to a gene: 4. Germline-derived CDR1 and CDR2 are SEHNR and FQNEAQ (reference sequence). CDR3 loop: CASSSRDRGPYGYTF. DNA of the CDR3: TGTGCCAGCAGCTCCCGGGACAGGGGGCCCTATGGCTACACCTTC.

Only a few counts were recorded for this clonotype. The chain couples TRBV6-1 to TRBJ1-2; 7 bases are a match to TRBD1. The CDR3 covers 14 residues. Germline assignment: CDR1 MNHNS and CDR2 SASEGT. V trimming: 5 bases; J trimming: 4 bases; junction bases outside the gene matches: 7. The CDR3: CASSTGQAFYGYTF. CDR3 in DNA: TGTGCCAGCAGTACCGGACAGGCCTTCTATGGCTACACCTTC.

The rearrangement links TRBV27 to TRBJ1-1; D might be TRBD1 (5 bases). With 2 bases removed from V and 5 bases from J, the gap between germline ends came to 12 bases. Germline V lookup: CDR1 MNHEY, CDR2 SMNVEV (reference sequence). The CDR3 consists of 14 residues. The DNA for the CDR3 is TGTGCCAGCAGTTTAGGGGCCCGGGGGACTGAAGCTTTCTTT. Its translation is CASSLGARGTEAFF.

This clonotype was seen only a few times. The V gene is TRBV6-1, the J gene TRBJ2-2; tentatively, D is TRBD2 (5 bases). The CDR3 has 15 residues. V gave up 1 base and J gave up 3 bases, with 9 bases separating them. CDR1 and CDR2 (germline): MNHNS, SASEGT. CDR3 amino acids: CASSEGKADTGELFF. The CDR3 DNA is TGTGCCAGCAGTGAAGGAAAAGCGGACACCGGGGAGCTGTTTTTT.

The CDR3 sequence: CASSLSVGGTGELFF. The CDR3 bases are TGTGCCAGCAGTTTATCAGTTGGTGGTACCGGGGAGCTGTTTTTT. The chain employs TRBV12-3 or TRBV12-4 and TRBJ2-2; D unclear. The CDR3 is 15 residues long. V was pared by 2 bases and J by 5 bases, with 12 bases between.

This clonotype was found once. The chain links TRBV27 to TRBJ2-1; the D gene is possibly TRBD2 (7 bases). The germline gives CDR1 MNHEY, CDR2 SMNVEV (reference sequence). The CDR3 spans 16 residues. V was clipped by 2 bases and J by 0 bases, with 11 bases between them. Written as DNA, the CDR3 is TGTGCCAGCAGTTTAGTCGGGGGGCACTCCTACAATGAGCAGTTCTTC. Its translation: CASSLVGGHSYNEQFF.

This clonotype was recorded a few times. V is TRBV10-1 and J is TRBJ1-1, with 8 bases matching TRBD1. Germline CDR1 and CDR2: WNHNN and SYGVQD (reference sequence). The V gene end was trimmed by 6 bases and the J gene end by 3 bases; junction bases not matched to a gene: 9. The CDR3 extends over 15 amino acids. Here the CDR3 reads CASSPLIQGDTEAFF. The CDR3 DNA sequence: TGCGCCAGCAGCCCCCTTATACAGGGGGACACTGAAGCTTTCTTT.